These 8 T cell receptor beta chains were all obtained from the same sample, sequenced in a study of T cells in localized non-small cell lung cancer. The repertoire was sequenced with immunoSEQ multiplex PCR; TCRdb's copy has only in-frame clones and lacks some. Here the sample spans about 2,000 clones, roughly a quarter being singletons. This sample comprised lung tumor tissue, obtained before any cancer treatment. These receptors all stem from a female donor aged 60 or older with stage II lung adenocarcinoma.

This clone was counted a few times. The rearrangement joins TRBV11-3 to TRBJ2-1, with TRBD2 identical over 7 bases. The germline V gene has CDR1 SGHNT and CDR2 YENEEA. The CDR3 is made up of 14 amino acids. The V and J ends lost 3 bases and 4 bases, in that order; junction bases with no gene match: 3. The CDR3 DNA reads TGTGCCAGCAGCTTTGCTAGCGGTTACAATGAGCAGTTCTTC. Translation: CASSFASGYNEQFF.

This clone was counted only a few times. This chain uses TRBV29-1 with TRBJ1-4; D possibly corresponds to TRBD1 (5 bases). The length of the CDR3 is 15 residues. The V end lost 4 bases, the J end lost 3 bases, and 15 bases lay between the germline ends. Germline V gene lookup returns CDR1 SQVTM and CDR2 ANQGSEA. The CDR3: CSVGAQAGSNEKLFF. CDR3 nucleotide sequence: TGCAGCGTTGGGGCACAGGCGGGGTCTAATGAAAAACTGTTTTTT.

Only a few counts were recorded for this clone. The genes are TRBV5-1 and TRBJ2-5; TRBD2 is a possible D gene (7 bases). From germline, CDR1 is SGHRS and CDR2 YFSETQ. Trimming left V 7 bases short and J 6 bases short, with 22 bases between. CDR3 length: 15 amino acids. Written as DNA, the CDR3 is TGCGCCAGCGAACGAGGTGGGGGGGCCATGAAGACCCAGTACTTC. It codes for CASERGGGAMKTQYF.

J is TRBJ1-2 and V is TRBV14; no clear D gene. Germline V gene data show CDR1 as SGHDN and CDR2 as FVKESK. V lost 3 bases to trimming and J lost 5 bases, with 19 bases between them. CDR3 length equals 16 residues. The CDR3 DNA reads as TGTGCCAGCAGCCAGGATCAGATAGCCGGGGTTTATGGCTACACCTTC. Its protein is CASSQDQIAGVYGYTF.

As for this clone: The read terminates 1 residue ahead of where the CDR3 ends, so the germline J gene completes it. The chain joins TRBV6-1 to TRBJ1-3; D is unresolved. From germline, CDR1 is MNHNS and CDR2 SASEGT. The CDR3 spans 14 residues. V lost 1 base and J lost 0, with 4 bases in between. CDR3 DNA (partial): TGTGCCAGCAGTGAAGGTGTCTCTGGAAACACCATATAT. Protein: CASSEGVSGNTIY. The CDR3 in its entirety is CASSEGVSGNTIYF.

This chain links TRBV5-1 with TRBJ1-6; D ambiguous. Germline CDR1 is SGHRS and CDR2 is YFSETQ. The CDR3 has 16 amino acids. Trimming removed 4 bases from V and 0 bases from J, with 11 bases in between. The CDR3 is CASSPAGSSYNSPLHF. The CDR3 region has the DNA TGCGCCAGCAGCCCTGCCGGAAGCTCCTATAATTCACCCCTCCACTTT.

The chain recombines TRBV6-8 with TRBJ2-7, with a tentative D call TRBD2 (6 bases). This CDR3 comprises 13 residues. V lost 5 bases and J lost 7, with 15 bases in between. Germline lookup yields CDR1 MNHGY and CDR2 SAAAGT. DNA for the CDR3: TGTGCCAGCAGTGAGAGCTTTAGCGGAGAGCAGTACTTC. Its translation is CASSESFSGEQYF.

This clone is medium-sized (0.01 to 0.1%). This chain joins TRBV11-3 and TRBJ2-6; TRBD2 matches at 13 bases. V shed 7 bases, J shed 2 bases, and the junction held 2 bases outside the gene matches. Germline V gene data show CDR1 as SGHNT and CDR2 as YENEEA. This CDR3 spans 16 amino acids. In DNA form, the CDR3 reads TGTGCCAGCACGGGACTAGCGGGGCCTGGGGCCAACGTCCTGACTTTC. Its translation: CASTGLAGPGANVLTF.